Sequencing of this T cell receptor (beta chain) was carried out in a study of CD8+ T cells in alopecia areata. Whole-study results and caveats: Lesional scalp displayed greater clonality than normal scalp, most notably in alopecia totalis/universalis.

RNA was extracted and reverse transcribed into cDNA as the sequencing template. TCRdb's copy holds only in-frame clones and misses some; the assay was immunoSEQ multiplex PCR. The sample shows hundreds of thousands of clones, 57% of them seen only once. Trimming at V came to 4 bases and at J to 0 bases, leaving 8 bases not matched to a gene. CDR3 length equals 16 residues. Per germline, CDR1 SGHRS and CDR2 YFSETQ. Note on this clone: Its antigen is still unknown.

The TCR comes from a human donor with alopecia areata. V is TRBV5-1 and J is TRBJ2-7; TRBD2 matches 9 bases. Specimen: CD4+ T cells sorted from blood, collected at week 0. Here the CDR3 DNA reads TGCGCCAGCAGCCTTACGACTAGCGGAATCTCCTACGAGCAGTACTTC. It translates to CASSLTTSGISYEQYF.